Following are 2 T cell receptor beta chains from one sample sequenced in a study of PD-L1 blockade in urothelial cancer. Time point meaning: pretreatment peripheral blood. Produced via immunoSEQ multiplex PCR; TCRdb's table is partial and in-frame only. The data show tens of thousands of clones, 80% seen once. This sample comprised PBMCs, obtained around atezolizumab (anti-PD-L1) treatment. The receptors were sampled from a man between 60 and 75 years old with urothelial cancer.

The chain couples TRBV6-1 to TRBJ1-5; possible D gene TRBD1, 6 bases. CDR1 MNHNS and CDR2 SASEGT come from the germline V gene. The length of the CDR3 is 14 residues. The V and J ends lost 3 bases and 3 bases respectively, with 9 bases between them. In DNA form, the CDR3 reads TGTGCCAGCAGTGACACAGGGACCAATCAGCCCCAGCATTTT. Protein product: CASSDTGTNQPQHF.

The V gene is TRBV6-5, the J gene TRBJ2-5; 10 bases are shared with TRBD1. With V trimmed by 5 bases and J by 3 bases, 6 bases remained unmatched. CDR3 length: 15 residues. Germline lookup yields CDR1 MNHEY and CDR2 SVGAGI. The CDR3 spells CASSRWGTGEETQYF. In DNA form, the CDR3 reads TGTGCCAGCAGTCGTTGGGGGACAGGGGAAGAGACCCAGTACTTC.